The next 14 T cell receptor beta chains were all read from a single sample in a study of blood T cell repertoires in COVID-19 (dated by TCRdb to the early 2020s). Preparation of the library involved the immunoSEQ multiplex PCR assay. The clones in this table, taken by TCRdb from immuneACCESS, are in-frame only. Not every clone is retained; where verified, under half of the shortfall comes from an unresolved V gene, and the cause of the rest is unknown. The sample contains some 340,000 clones, around 87% of them found a single time. The top ten clonotypes cover 5.3% of the sample. Sequencing used PBMCs or T cells enriched from blood (not recorded which). These receptors originate from a woman in her thirties who had recovered from COVID-19.

This sequence joins TRBV19 and TRBJ1-5; the D is unclear. Between the trimmed V and J ends, which lost 5 bases and 6 bases, there was a span of 14 bases. Germline CDR1 reads LNHDA; CDR2 reads SQIVND (reference sequence). The CDR3 consists of 14 residues. The CDR3, as DNA: TGTGCCAGTAGTGGGTTGCGGGAGCGTCAGCCCCAGCATTTT. Protein sequence: CASSGLRERQPQHF.

The chain links TRBV24-1 to TRBJ1-6, with TRBD1 matching 7 bases. After removal of 4 bases from V and 7 bases from J, the junction contained 9 bases not matched to a gene. Germline V gene sequence: CDR1 KGHDR, CDR2 SFDVKD. CDR3 length: 16 residues. CDR3 bases: TGTGCCACCAGTGAAACCGGACAGGATAAGAATTCACCCCTCCACTTT. Amino acid sequence: CATSETGQDKNSPLHF.

This clone has just one count. This chain connects TRBV7-8 to TRBJ2-1; TRBD2 agrees at 14 bases. CDR1 is SGHVS, CDR2 FQNEAQ, per germline. Losses at the gene ends were 0 bases for V and 4 bases for J; bases not matched to a gene: 2. The CDR3 runs 17 residues. The DNA of the CDR3 is TGTGCCAGCAGCTTAGCCCGACTAGCGGGGGGGTACAATGAGCAGTTCTTC. The encoded protein is CASSLARLAGGYNEQFF.

The chain joins TRBV11-2 to TRBJ2-7; tentatively, D is TRBD1 (5 bases). CDR1 SGHAT and CDR2 FQNNGV come from the germline V gene. The CDR3 length is 16 residues. Trimming removed 0 bases at V and 2 bases at J, with 14 bases between. The CDR3: CASSLDPRAGTYEQYF. Here the CDR3 DNA reads TGTGCCAGCAGCTTAGATCCCCGAGCAGGGACCTACGAGCAGTACTTC.

The rearrangement joins TRBV6-5 to TRBJ1-4; 8 nucleotides match TRBD1. The germline V gene has CDR1 MNHEY and CDR2 SVGAGI. With V trimmed by 6 bases and J by 4 bases, 4 bases remained unmatched. The CDR3 loop spans 14 amino acids. The CDR3: CASSATGGNEKLFF. For the CDR3, the DNA is TGTGCCAGCAGCGCTACAGGGGGTAATGAAAAACTGTTTTTT.

This clone has a count of ten or more. Other DNA sequences from this sample encode an identical CDR3 as well. V and J are TRBV2 and TRBJ1-2; 7 bases agree with TRBD1. The CDR3 consists of 13 residues. Germline trimming cut 6 bases from V and 1 base from J; bases unmatched to any gene: 2. Germline assignment: CDR1 SNHLY and CDR2 FYNNEI. The CDR3 DNA reads as TGTGCCAGCAGGAGGGACAGTAACTATGGCTACACCTTC. Amino acid sequence: CASRRDSNYGYTF.

The chain combines TRBV6-1 with TRBJ2-1; D gene uncertain. Germline V gene data show CDR1 as MNHNS and CDR2 as SASEGT. This CDR3 has 14 amino acids. V was trimmed by 2 bases and J by 8 bases, leaving 13 bases between them. The CDR3 region is CASSESPGAYEQFF. CDR3 DNA: TGTGCCAGCAGTGAATCCCCCGGAGCGTATGAGCAGTTCTTC.

In its sample, this clone was seen once. The V and J genes are TRBV12-1 and TRBJ2-3; the table's D call, TRBD1, was not checked against the DNA. TRBV12-1 is a listed pseudogene. This CDR3 contains 14 residues. CDR3 in amino acids: CASSARGGTDTQYF. In nucleotides, the CDR3 is TGTGCCAGCAGCGCCAGGGGGGGCACAGATACGCAGTATTTT.

V gene TRBV10-2 combines with J gene TRBJ1-2; tentatively, D is TRBD1 (5 bases). Trimming shortened V by 7 bases and J by 3 bases, and 12 bases separated the two germline ends. This CDR3 contains 13 residues. The germline V gene has CDR1 WSHSY and CDR2 SAAADI. The CDR3 nucleotides are TGCGCCAGCACCGAGACAGCCTACTATGGCTACACCTTC. Protein sequence: CASTETAYYGYTF.

This sequence joins TRBV4-1 and TRBJ1-2; D may be TRBD1 (6 bases). Trimming shortened V by 2 bases and J by 8 bases, and 18 bases separated the two germline ends. The CDR3 runs to 15 residues. The germline V gene encodes CDR1 MGHRA and CDR2 YSYEKL. CDR3 DNA: TGCGCCAGCAGCCAAAGGGGGATAGGGGGTGTGGGCTACACCTTC. Protein: CASSQRGIGGVGYTF.

The chain couples TRBV15 to TRBJ2-5, with a tentative D call TRBD2 (5 bases). Trimming left V 1 base short and J 4 bases short, with 13 bases between. There are 15 residues in the CDR3. Per germline, CDR1 LNHNV and CDR2 YYDKDF (reference sequence). Here the CDR3 reads CATSRGASLIETQYF. The CDR3 DNA reads TGTGCCACCAGCAGAGGGGCTAGCCTGATAGAGACCCAGTACTTC.

In its sample, this clone was seen a few times. The chain has TRBV6-5 and TRBJ1-2, with D perhaps matching TRBD1 (6 bases). This CDR3 region has 14 residues. Germline V gene data show CDR1 as MNHEY and CDR2 as SVGAGI. Trimming stripped 8 bases from V and 4 bases from J, with 17 bases between. DNA of the CDR3: TGTGCCAGCTATACTACAGGGACAAGCTATGGCTACACCTTC. Protein sequence: CASYTTGTSYGYTF.

This clone has only a few counts. The chain employs TRBV27 and TRBJ1-6, with 7 bases identical to TRBD1. The CDR3 contains 16 residues. Germline CDR1 MNHEY, CDR2 SMNVEV (reference sequence). Trimming cost V 6 bases and J 6 bases; bases outside gene matches: 11. Here the CDR3 DNA reads TGTGCCAGCAGCCAGACCTCGGGACAGAGTAATTCACCCCTCCACTTT. Protein: CASSQTSGQSNSPLHF.

This clone has a single count. V and J are TRBV12-5 and TRBJ2-1, with 8 bases lining up with TRBD2. The germline V gene has CDR1 LGHNT and CDR2 FRNRAP. V shed 1 base, J shed 0 bases, and the junction held 11 bases outside the gene matches. This CDR3 spans 19 amino acids. DNA of the CDR3: TGTGCTAGTGGTTTGGGCCCAGCGGGGGTCCGAAGCTCCTACAATGAGCAGTTCTTC. Its protein product is CASGLGPAGVRSSYNEQFF.